This T cell receptor (beta chain) is from a study of T cells of healthy individuals. In TCRdb, the 5' RACE reads were re-called with MiXCR into one record per CDR3 protein. Among about 100,000 distinct CDR3 sequences listed, approximately 18% were seen once. This clonotype has a handful of counts. The TCR sequence derives from a human donor in good health.

For the CDR3, the DNA is TGCGCCAGCAGCCAAGATAAGATGGACCGTCAAAGCTCCTATAATTCACCCCTCCACTTT. Residues: CASSQDKMDRQSSYNSPLHF. The V call is TRBV4-3, the J call TRBJ1-6; D is ambiguous. V was clipped by 0 bases and J by 0 bases, with 18 bases between them. Per germline, CDR1 LGHNA and CDR2 YSLEER. CDR3 length: 20 residues.